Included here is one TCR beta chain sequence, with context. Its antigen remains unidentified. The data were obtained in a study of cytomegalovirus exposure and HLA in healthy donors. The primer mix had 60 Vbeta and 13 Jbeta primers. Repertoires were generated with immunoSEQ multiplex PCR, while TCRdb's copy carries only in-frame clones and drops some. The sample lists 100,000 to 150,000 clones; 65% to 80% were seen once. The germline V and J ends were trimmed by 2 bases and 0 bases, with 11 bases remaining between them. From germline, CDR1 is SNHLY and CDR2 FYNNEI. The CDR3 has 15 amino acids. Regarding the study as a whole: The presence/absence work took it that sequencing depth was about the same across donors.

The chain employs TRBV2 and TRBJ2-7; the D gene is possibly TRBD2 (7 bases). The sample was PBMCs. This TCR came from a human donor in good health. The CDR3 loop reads CASSELGGASYEQYF. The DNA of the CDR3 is TGTGCCAGCAGTGAATTGGGGGGGGCCTCCTACGAGCAGTACTTC.